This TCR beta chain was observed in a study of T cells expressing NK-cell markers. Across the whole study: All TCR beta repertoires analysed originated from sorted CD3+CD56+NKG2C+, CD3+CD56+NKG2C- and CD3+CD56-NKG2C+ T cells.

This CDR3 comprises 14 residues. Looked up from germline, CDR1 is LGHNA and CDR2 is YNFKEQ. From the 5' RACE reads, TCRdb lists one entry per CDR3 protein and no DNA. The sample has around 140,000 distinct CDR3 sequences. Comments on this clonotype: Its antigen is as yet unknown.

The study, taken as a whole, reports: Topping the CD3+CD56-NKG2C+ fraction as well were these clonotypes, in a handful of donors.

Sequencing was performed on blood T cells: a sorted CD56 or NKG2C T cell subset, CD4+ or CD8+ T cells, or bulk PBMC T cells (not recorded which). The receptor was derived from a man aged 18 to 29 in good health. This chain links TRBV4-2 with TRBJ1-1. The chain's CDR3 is CASSQDVGVSEAFF.